The next 4 T cell receptor beta chains were all read from a single sample in a study of shared clonotypes between healthy human individuals. The protocol was immunoSEQ multiplex PCR, while the TCRdb copy is restricted to in-frame clones and leaves out a portion. The table records 850,000 to 1,200,000 clones, roughly 80% of them present only once. Sequencing was performed on memory CD4+ T cells sorted from blood. Subset specified: CD45RA-negative fraction. Receptor source: a man aged 18 to 30 in good health.

The rearrangement joins TRBV2 to TRBJ2-7, with D maybe TRBD1 (5 bases). Germline assignment: CDR1 SNHLY and CDR2 FYNNEI. The CDR3 is 13 residues long. V lost 4 bases to trimming and J lost 3 bases, with 10 bases between them. CDR3 DNA: TGTGCCAGCAGTGGAAGGCAGGGCTACGAGCAGTACTTC. Translation gives CASSGRQGYEQYF.

The rearrangement links TRBV7-9 to TRBJ1-2; D gene unclear. V gave up 3 bases and J gave up 11 bases, with 10 bases separating them. The CDR3 runs 11 residues. Germline lookup yields CDR1 SEHNR and CDR2 FQNEAQ (reference sequence). In nucleotides, the CDR3 is TGTGCCAGCAGCTTTGGTCAGGATTACACCTTC. This gives the protein CASSFGQDYTF.

CDR3 region: CASSTRQSPSGNTIYF. In DNA, the CDR3 is TGTGCCAGCAGCACCCGACAGAGCCCCTCTGGAAACACCATATATTTT. This chain links TRBV9 with TRBJ1-3; D might be TRBD1 (5 bases). V dropped 4 bases and J dropped 0 bases, with 14 bases sitting between them. This CDR3 is built from 16 residues. Germline V CDR1 and CDR2: SGDLS, YYNGEE.

The chain couples TRBV6-5 to TRBJ2-5; maybe TRBD1 (5 bases). Looked up from germline, CDR1 is MNHEY and CDR2 is SVGAGI. The V end lost 6 bases, the J end lost 6 bases, and 17 bases lay between the germline ends. The CDR3 sequence is 14 residues long. The CDR3 is CASRGSQGAKTQYF. CDR3 bases: TGTGCCAGCAGAGGAAGCCAGGGCGCTAAGACCCAGTACTTC.